This T cell receptor beta chain was found in a study of long-term antiretroviral therapy in people with HIV. Study-level points and caveats: ART preceded a rise in diversity that nonetheless stayed lower than in transplant donor controls.

Trimming stripped 10 bases from V and 7 bases from J, with 19 bases between. This CDR3 has 14 residues. From germline, CDR1 is SEHNR and CDR2 FQNEAQ (reference sequence). Concerning this clone itself: What it recognizes is unknown.

Run at survey level, the immunoSEQ assay was version v3.0. Sequencing used immunoSEQ multiplex PCR; TCRdb keeps in-frame clones, though not all of them. Of 32,000 or so clones in the sample, more than 80% were seen once. The J gene is TRBJ2-2, the V gene TRBV7-9; the D call may be TRBD1 or TRBD2 (5 bases each). The source was unsorted PBMCs, collected 3.2 years before starting antiretroviral therapy. The sequence came from a man aged 45-60 years with HIV. The CDR3 region has the DNA TGTGCCACCACGGGACGCGAGGGTTTCGGGGAGCTGTTTTTT. Translated, it gives CATTGREGFGELFF.